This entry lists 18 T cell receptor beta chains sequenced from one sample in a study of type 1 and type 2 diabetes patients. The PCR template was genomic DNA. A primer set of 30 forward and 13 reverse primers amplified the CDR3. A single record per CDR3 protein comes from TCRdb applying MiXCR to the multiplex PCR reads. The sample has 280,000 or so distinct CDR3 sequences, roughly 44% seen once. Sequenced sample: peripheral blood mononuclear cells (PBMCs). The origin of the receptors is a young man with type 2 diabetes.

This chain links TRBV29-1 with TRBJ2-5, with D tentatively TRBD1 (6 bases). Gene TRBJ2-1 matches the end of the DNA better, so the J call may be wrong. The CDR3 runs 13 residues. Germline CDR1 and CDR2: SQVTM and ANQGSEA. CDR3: CSVYRDLYNEQFF. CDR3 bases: TGCAGCGTCTACAGGGACCTTTACAATGAGCAGTTCTTC.

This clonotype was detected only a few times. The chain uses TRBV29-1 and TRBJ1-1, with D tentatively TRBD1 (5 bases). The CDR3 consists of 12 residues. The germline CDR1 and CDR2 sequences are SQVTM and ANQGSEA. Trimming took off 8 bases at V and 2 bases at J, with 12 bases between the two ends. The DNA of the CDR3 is TGCAGCTTGGGGGGGTATAACACTGAAGCTTTCTTT. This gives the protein CSLGGYNTEAFF. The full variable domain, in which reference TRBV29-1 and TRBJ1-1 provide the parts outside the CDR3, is SAVISQKPSRDICQRGTSLTIQCQVDSQVTMMFWYRQQPGQSLTLIATANQGSEATYESGFVIDKFPISRPNLTFSTLTVSNMSPEDSSIYLCSLGGYNTEAFFGQGTRLTVV.

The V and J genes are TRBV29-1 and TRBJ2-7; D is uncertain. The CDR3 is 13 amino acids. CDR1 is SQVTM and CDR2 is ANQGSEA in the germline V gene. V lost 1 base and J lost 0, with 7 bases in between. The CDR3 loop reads CSVEVLPSYEQYF. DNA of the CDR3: TGCAGCGTTGAAGTGCTACCCTCCTACGAGCAGTACTTC.

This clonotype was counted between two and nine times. CDR3 sequence (DNA): TGTGCCAGCAGTTTTGACAGGGTCTATGGCTACACCTTC. Protein product: CASSFDRVYGYTF. The genes are TRBV28 and TRBJ1-2; 7 nucleotides match TRBD1. This CDR3 region has 13 residues. Germline V gives CDR1 MDHEN, CDR2 SYDVKM. The ends lost 3 bases at V and 4 bases at J; junction bases unmatched: 2.

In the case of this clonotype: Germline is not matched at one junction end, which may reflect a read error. CDR3 sequence: CSAKDGLTHTDTQCF. The CDR3 DNA reads TGCAGTGCTAAGGATGGCCTAACCCACACAGATACGCAGTGTTTT. This rearrangement joins TRBV20-1 to TRBJ2-3; D not resolved. Looked up from germline, CDR1 is DFQATT and CDR2 is SNEGSKA (reference sequence). The CDR3 runs to 15 residues.

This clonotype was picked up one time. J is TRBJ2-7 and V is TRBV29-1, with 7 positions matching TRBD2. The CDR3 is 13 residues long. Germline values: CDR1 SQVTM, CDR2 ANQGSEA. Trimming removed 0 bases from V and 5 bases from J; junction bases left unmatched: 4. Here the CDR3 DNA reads TGCAGCGTTGAAGAAGTGGGGAGGGACGAGCAGTACTTC. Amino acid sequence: CSVEEVGRDEQYF.

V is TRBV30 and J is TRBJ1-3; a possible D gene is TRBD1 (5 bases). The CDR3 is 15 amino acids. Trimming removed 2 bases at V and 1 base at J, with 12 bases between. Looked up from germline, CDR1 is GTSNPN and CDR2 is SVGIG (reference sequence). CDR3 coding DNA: TGTGCCTGGAGTCCCCTCCAGGGATCTGGAAACACCATATATTTT. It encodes CAWSPLQGSGNTIYF.

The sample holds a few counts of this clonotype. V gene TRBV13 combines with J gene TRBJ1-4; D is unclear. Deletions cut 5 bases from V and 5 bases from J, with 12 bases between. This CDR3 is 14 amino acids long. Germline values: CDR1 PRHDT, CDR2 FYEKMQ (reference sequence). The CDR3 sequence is CASSLRWGNEKLFF. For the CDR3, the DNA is TGTGCCAGCAGCCTCCGTTGGGGAAATGAAAAACTGTTTTTT.

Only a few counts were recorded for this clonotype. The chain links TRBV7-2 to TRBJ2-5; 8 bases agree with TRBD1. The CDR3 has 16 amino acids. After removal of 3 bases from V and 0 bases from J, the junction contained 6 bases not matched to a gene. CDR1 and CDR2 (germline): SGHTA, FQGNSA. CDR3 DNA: TGTGCCAGCAGCTTCAGGACAGGGAGTGACCAAGAGACCCAGTACTTC. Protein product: CASSFRTGSDQETQYF.

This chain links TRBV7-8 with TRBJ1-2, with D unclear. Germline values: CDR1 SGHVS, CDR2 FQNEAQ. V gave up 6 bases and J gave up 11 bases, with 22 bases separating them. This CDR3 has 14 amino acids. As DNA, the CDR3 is TGTGCCAGCAGTGAATCAGGAATTCCATCCCCTTACACCTTC. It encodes CASSESGIPSPYTF.

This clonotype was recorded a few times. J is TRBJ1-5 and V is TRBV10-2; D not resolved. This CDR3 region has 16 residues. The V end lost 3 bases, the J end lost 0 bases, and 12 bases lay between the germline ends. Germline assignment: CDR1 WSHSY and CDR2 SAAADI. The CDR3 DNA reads TGCGCCAGCAGTGAAGCCCGGACGGATAGCAATCAGCCCCAGCATTTT. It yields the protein CASSEARTDSNQPQHF.

The CDR3 sequence is CASRSLTTQYF. The CDR3 nucleotides read TGTGCCAGCAGGTCCCTGACGACCCAGTACTTC. The genes are TRBV12-3 or TRBV12-4 and TRBJ2-5; no reliable D call. V lost 6 bases to trimming and J lost 7 bases, with 9 bases between them. This CDR3 is 11 amino acids long.

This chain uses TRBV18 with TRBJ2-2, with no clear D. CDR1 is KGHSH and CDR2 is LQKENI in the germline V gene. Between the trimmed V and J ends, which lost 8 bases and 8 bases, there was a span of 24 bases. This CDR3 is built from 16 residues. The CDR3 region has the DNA TGTGCCAGCACAAGGGATCGCGCGATTACGTTGGGGGAGCTGTTTTTT. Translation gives CASTRDRAITLGELFF.

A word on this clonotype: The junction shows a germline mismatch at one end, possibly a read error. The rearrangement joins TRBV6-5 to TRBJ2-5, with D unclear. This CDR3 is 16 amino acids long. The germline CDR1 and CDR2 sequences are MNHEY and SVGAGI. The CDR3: CASSEALWAEQETQYF. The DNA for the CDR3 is TGCGCCAGCAGTGAGGCTTTGTGGGCGGAACAAGAGACCCAGTACTTC.

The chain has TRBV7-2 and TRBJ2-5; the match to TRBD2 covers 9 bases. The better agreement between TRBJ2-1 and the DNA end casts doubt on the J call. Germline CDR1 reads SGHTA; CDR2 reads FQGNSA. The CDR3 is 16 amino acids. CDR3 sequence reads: CASSPRSGGRDNEQFF. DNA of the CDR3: TGTGCCAGCAGCCCGAGAAGCGGGGGGCGCGACAATGAGCAGTTCTTC.

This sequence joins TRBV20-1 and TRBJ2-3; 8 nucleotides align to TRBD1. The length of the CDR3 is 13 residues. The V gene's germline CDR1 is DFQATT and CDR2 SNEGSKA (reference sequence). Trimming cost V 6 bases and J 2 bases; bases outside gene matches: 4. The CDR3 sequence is CSARQGYTDTQYF. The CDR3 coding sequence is TGCAGTGCCAGACAGGGGTACACAGATACGCAGTATTTT.

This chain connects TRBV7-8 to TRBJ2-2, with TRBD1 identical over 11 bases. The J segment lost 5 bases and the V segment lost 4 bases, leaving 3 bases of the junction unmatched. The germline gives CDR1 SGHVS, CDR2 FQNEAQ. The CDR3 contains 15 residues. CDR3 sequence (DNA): TGTGCCAGCAGCTCGGGACAGGGGGGGACCGGGGAGCTGTTTTTT. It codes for CASSSGQGGTGELFF. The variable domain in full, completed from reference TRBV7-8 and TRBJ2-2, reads GAGVSQSPRYKVAKRGQDVALRCDPISGHVSLFWYQQALGQGPEFLTYFQNEAQLDKSGLPSDRFFAERPEGSVSTLKIQRTQQEDSAVYLCASSSGQGGTGELFFGEGSRLTVL.

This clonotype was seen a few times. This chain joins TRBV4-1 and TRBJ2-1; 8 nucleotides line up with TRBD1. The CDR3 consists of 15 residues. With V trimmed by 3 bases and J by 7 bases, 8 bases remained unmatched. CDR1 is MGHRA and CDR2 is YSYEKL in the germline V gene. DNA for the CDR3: TGCGCCAGCAGCCAGCGGACAGGGACGGAAAATGAGCAGTTCTTC. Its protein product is CASSQRTGTENEQFF.